This T cell receptor (beta chain) stems from a study of blood T cell repertoires in COVID-19. The wider study: PBMCs, B-cell-depleted T cells, or T cells were the source of the cDNA or gDNA that made up the material.

With 5 bases removed from V and 10 bases from J, the gap between germline ends came to 18 bases. Germline V CDR1 and CDR2: SGHVS, FNYEAQ. This CDR3 has 14 amino acids. This table comes from immunoSEQ multiplex PCR, and its TCRdb copy is limited to in-frame clones, with some not included. The repertoire holds about 200,000 clones, with about 77% as singletons. Categorization into cohorts depended on clinical history that participants reported. The sequencing input was PBMCs or T cells enriched from blood (not recorded which). The receptor was isolated from a woman aged 45-65 years with acute COVID-19. The chain recombines TRBV7-6 with TRBJ2-1; TRBD1 is a possible D gene (6 bases). CDR3 coding DNA: TGTGCCAGCAGCCCGCGGACAGTAGATGGGGAGCAGTTCTTC. The encoded protein is CASSPRTVDGEQFF.